A selection of T cell receptor beta chains follows, all from one sample in a study of T cells in Graves' hyperthyroidism and ophthalmopathy. From the multiplex PCR reads, TCRdb called clonotypes with MiXCR, one entry per CDR3 protein. This table has 400,000 to 600,000 distinct CDR3 sequences, roughly 20% appearing once. The sequenced material came from blood. These receptors were collected from a man aged 18 to 35 with Graves' hyperthyroidism. The CDR3 runs from the conserved cysteine through the conserved F or W. D genes are given only for firm matches. Not every row has a clone size; where given, it reads once, few, many or a size class.

TGTGCCAGCAGACCCAGGGCGTCCTTATCCTACGAGCAGTACTTC	CASRPRASLSYEQYF	TRBV12-3/TRBV12-4	TRBJ2-7	-	few
TGCGCCAGCAGCTTGGATCGGGTTAGCTCTGGAAACACCATATATTTT	CASSLDRVSSGNTIYF	TRBV5-1	TRBJ1-3	-	many
TGCAGCGTTGAATGCCGGGGCCAGGGCTATAGCAATCAGCCCCAGCATTTT	CSVECRGQGYSNQPQHF	TRBV29-1	TRBJ1-5	-	few
TGCAGTGCTTCACAATACTACGAGCAGTACTTC	CSASQYYEQYF	TRBV20-1	TRBJ2-7	-	-
TGCAGTGCTTCCCGCCCGGACAGGAACACTGAAGCTTTCTTT	CSASRPDRNTEAFF	TRBV20-1	TRBJ1-1	-	many
TGTGCCAGCAAATCAAACAGGGGGCCCGCCTACGAGCAGTACTTC	CASKSNRGPAYEQYF	TRBV28	TRBJ2-7	TRBD1	-
TGTGCCAGCAGTTCGAACAGGGGAGTCTATGGCTACACCTTC	CASSSNRGVYGYTF	TRBV12-3/TRBV12-4	TRBJ1-2	TRBD1	many
TGTGCCAGCAGCTTGGAGGACAGCGCCTATGGCTACACCTTC	CASSLEDSAYGYTF	TRBV5-8	TRBJ1-2	-	few
TGCAGTGCTAGAGTCCTCGGGGGGGGCCTTTCCTACGAGCAGTACTTC	CSARVLGGGLSYEQYF	TRBV20-1	TRBJ2-7	TRBD2	-
TGTGCCAGCAGTTTACCCGATAAGGCCCGCGGGTGGACTGATGCTTTCTTT	CASSLPDKARGWTDAFF	TRBV28	TRBJ1-1	-	-
TGTGCCAGCAGGTTACCAGGGAATAGCAATCAGCCCCAGCATTTT	CASRLPGNSNQPQHF	TRBV28	TRBJ1-5	-	few
TGTGCCAGCAGTGAAGAACAGGGCCGATCAAATTCACCCCTCCACTTT	CASSEEQGRSNSPLHF	TRBV2	TRBJ1-6	-	-
TGTGCCAGCAGTGAAGCTACAGGGGGCGAATGGGCTTATGGCTACACCTTC	CASSEATGGEWAYGYTF	TRBV6-1	TRBJ1-2	TRBD1	-
TGTGCTAGTGGGTTCCGGGGTAGGGTTGGAGAGACCCAGTACTTC	CASGFRGRVGETQYF	TRBV12-5	TRBJ2-5	-	few
TGTGCCAGTAGCCCCCTTGGCTTCTCCTACGAGCAGTACTTC	CASSPLGFSYEQYF	TRBV19	TRBJ2-7	-	-
TGTGCCAGCAGCCCCAATAGGTTTCAGCCCCAGCATTTT	CASSPNRFQPQHF	TRBV3-1	TRBJ1-5	-	few
TGTGCCAGCAGCTCAGACGGGGAGCTCTCCTACGAGCAGTACTTC	CASSSDGELSYEQYF	TRBV7-9	TRBJ2-7	-	-
TGCAGCGTTAAAAGTTCGGGTAGCGGGGCGTACTACGAGCAGTACTTC	CSVKSSGSGAYYEQYF	TRBV29-1	TRBJ2-7	TRBD2	many
TGTGCCAGCAGTTTTAGGGGTTCACCCCTCCACTTT	CASSFRGSPLHF	TRBV27	TRBJ1-6	-	few
TGCAGTGCTAAAGAGCGGAGGCGGGGTAATCAGCCCCAGCATTTT	CSAKERRRGNQPQHF	TRBV20-1	TRBJ1-5	-	many
TGTGCCTGGAGTAGACAGGGAGGGAGTCAGCCCCAGCATTTT	CAWSRQGGSQPQHF	TRBV30	TRBJ1-5	TRBD1	many
TGTGCCAGCAGCCGTAGCGGGCACGAGGGCGGGCAGTACTTC	CASSRSGHEGGQYF	TRBV27	TRBJ2-7	TRBD2	-